What follows are 2 T cell receptor beta chains derived from one specimen sequenced in a study of cytomegalovirus exposure and HLA in healthy donors. PCR was performed using 60 Vbeta and 13 Jbeta primers. The data were produced by immunoSEQ multiplex PCR, yet TCRdb's version contains in-frame clones alone and is incomplete. This table has about 140,000 clones, about 74% appearing once. Sequenced: PBMCs. The receptors shown here come from a woman between 45 and 60 years old in good health and CMV-seronegative.

The rearrangement joins TRBV19 to TRBJ2-3; D is perhaps TRBD2 (7 bases). Germline loops: CDR1 LNHDA, CDR2 SQIVND (reference sequence). Trimming took 6 bases from V and 7 from J, leaving 20 bases between them. CDR3 length equals 15 residues. Here the CDR3 reads CASRTQGRGGYTQYF. The CDR3 region has the DNA TGTGCCAGTAGGACTCAGGGAAGGGGGGGGTATACGCAGTATTTT.

CDR3 amino acids: CASSDGGAIRTDTQYF. The CDR3 DNA sequence: TGCGCCAGCAGCGACGGGGGGGCCATTCGCACAGATACGCAGTATTTT. This chain joins TRBV5-1 and TRBJ2-3; 8 bases agree with TRBD2. The ends lost 4 bases at V and 1 base at J; junction bases unmatched: 8. The CDR3 loop spans 16 amino acids. Germline CDR1 is SGHRS and CDR2 is YFSETQ.